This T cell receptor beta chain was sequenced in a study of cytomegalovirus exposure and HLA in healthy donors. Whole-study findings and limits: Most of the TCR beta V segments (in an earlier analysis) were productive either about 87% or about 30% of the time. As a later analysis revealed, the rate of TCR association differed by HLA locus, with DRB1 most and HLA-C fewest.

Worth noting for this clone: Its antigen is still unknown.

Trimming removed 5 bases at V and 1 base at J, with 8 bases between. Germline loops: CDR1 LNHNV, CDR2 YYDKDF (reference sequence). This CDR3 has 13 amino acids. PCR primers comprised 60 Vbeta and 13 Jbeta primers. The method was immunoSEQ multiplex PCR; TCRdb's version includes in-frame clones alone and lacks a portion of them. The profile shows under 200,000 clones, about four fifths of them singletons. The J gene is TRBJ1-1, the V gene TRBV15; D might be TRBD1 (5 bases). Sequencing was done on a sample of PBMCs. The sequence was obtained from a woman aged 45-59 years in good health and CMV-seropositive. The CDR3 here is CATSFDRNTEAFF. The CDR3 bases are TGTGCCACCAGCTTTGACAGGAACACTGAAGCTTTCTTT.